Listed below are T cell receptor beta chains from one sample, sequenced in a study of T cell responses to AZD1222 COVID-19 vaccine. Data came from immunoSEQ multiplex PCR; TCRdb stores just in-frame clones and leaves some out. The sample lists under 140,000 clones, about 85% seen once, with roughly 3% in the top ten. The material sequenced was peripheral blood, taken on day 0 of AZD1222 vaccination. The receptors stem from an adult in good health. Each CDR3 is given with its conserved first and last residue. D genes are given only for firm matches. Clone size is shown for a subset of rows, as once, few, many or a class of expanded clone.

DNA	CDR3	V	size	D	J
TGTGCCAGCAGCTCTGGACCAGGGAGGGGCTACACCTTC	CASSSGPGRGYTF	TRBV7-2	NA	NA	TRBJ1-2
TGTGCCAGCAGCTTAGATGAGTGGCAGAACACTGAAGCTTTCTTT	CASSLDEWQNTEAFF	TRBV7-9	NA	NA	TRBJ1-1
TGTGCCACCAGTGATGTATCCCGAACTCAGCCCCAGCATTTT	CATSDVSRTQPQHF	TRBV24-1	once	NA	TRBJ1-5
TGTGCCAGTAGACGGGACAGGGAGAACACTGAAGCTTTCTTT	CASRRDRENTEAFF	TRBV19	NA	TRBD1	TRBJ1-1
TGTGCCAGCAGCCAATATGCGACGAGCTCTGGAAACACCATATATTTT	CASSQYATSSGNTIYF	TRBV14	NA	NA	TRBJ1-3
TGCGCCAGCAGCCCCACACCCGGGAGGTTGGACACCGGGGAGCTGTTTTTT	CASSPTPGRLDTGELFF	TRBV4-3	NA	TRBD2	TRBJ2-2
TGTGCCAGCAGCTTAGGACTCTCAGGGGAGACCCAGTACTTC	CASSLGLSGETQYF	TRBV7-2	NA	NA	TRBJ2-5
TGTGCCACCAGCAAGGGAGGGACAGGGCGAGGAAACACCATATATTTT	CATSKGGTGRGNTIYF	TRBV15	NA	TRBD1	TRBJ1-3
TGTGCCAGCAGCTTATTGACAGGGAACACTGAAGCTTTCTTT	CASSLLTGNTEAFF	TRBV11-2	NA	NA	TRBJ1-1
TGTGCCAGTAGTATGACAGGGGGCGCGGGGGCCAACGTCCTGACTTTC	CASSMTGGAGANVLTF	TRBV19	many	TRBD1	TRBJ2-6
TGTGCCAGCAGCTTAGCGGTCGGGGTAGATCAGCCCCAGCATTTT	CASSLAVGVDQPQHF	TRBV7-2	NA	NA	TRBJ1-5
TGTGCCAGCAGCCCTGACATCGGCGGCTCACCCCTCCACTTT	CASSPDIGGSPLHF	TRBV7-6	NA	NA	TRBJ1-6
TGTGCCAGCGGCTCCCCCCCGGGGCAAAGCAATCAGCCCCAGCATTTT	CASGSPPGQSNQPQHF	TRBV7-8	few	NA	TRBJ1-5
TGTGCCAGCAGCTTAGGGGTAGGGGATCCCACCTACGAGCAGTACTTC	CASSLGVGDPTYEQYF	TRBV7-8	NA	NA	TRBJ2-7
TGTGCCAGCAGTTCAGGGGGCGGCGTGAACACTGAAGCTTTCTTT	CASSSGGGVNTEAFF	TRBV6-2/TRBV6-3	NA	TRBD1	TRBJ1-1
TGTGCCAGCAGTGAAGAGATTTCAGGGGGCAATGAGCAGTTCTTC	CASSEEISGGNEQFF	TRBV6-1	NA	TRBD1	TRBJ2-1
TGTGCCATCAGCCTAGCGGGGGGCGTCGATACGCAGTATTTT	CAISLAGGVDTQYF	TRBV10-3	NA	TRBD2	TRBJ2-3
TGTGCCAGCAGTCCGGACTGGGGAGGGACCCAGTACTTC	CASSPDWGGTQYF	TRBV12-3/TRBV12-4	NA	NA	TRBJ2-5
TGTGCCAGCAGCTTAGTGACAGGGAGTCATGGCTACACCTTC	CASSLVTGSHGYTF	TRBV7-8	NA	TRBD1	TRBJ1-2
TGTGCCAGTAGTGCTCAGTCCGGATCCGGCTATGGCTACACCTTC	CASSAQSGSGYGYTF	TRBV19	NA	NA	TRBJ1-2
TGTGCCAGCAGTTTCAGGGGGAGCTGCGCCTTC	CASSFRGSCAF	TRBV12-3/TRBV12-4	NA	TRBD1	TRBJ1-2
TGTGCCAGCAGCGTAGAGGGAGACAGTACCACAGATACGCAGTATTTT	CASSVEGDSTTDTQYF	TRBV9	NA	NA	TRBJ2-3
TGTGCCAGCAGTTCTCCGGGACAATCTTACGAGCAGTACTTC	CASSSPGQSYEQYF	TRBV28	once	NA	TRBJ2-7
TGTGCCAGCAGAGATAGCGGGGGGTCGAGTGAGCAGTTCTTC	CASRDSGGSSEQFF	TRBV27	NA	TRBD2	TRBJ2-1
TGTGCCTCACTGGGCGGGAGCACCTACAATGAGCAGTTCTTC	CASLGGSTYNEQFF	TRBV7-9	NA	TRBD2	TRBJ2-1